One and the same sample provided the 18 T cell receptor beta chains below, sequenced in a study of blood T cell repertoires in COVID-19. The repertoire was sequenced with immunoSEQ multiplex PCR; TCRdb's copy has only in-frame clones and lacks some. The sample gives hundreds of thousands of clones, roughly 80% of which show up once; more than 7% is in the top ten. Specimen: peripheral blood. Source of these receptors: a man older than 75 with acute or convalescent COVID-19.

The rearrangement joins TRBV19 to TRBJ2-5, with TRBD2 matching 12 bases. Germline assignment: CDR1 LNHDA and CDR2 SQIVND (reference sequence). The V segment lost 7 bases and the J segment 6 bases; nucleotides outside the gene matches: 9. This CDR3 spans 15 amino acids. Here the CDR3 DNA reads TGTGCCAGTATTACGACTAGCGGGGGCCGACAGACCCAGTACTTC. It encodes CASITTSGGRQTQYF.

V is TRBV28 and J is TRBJ2-1; no firm D call. Germline V gene lookup returns CDR1 MDHEN and CDR2 SYDVKM. This CDR3 is 11 amino acids long. Between the trimmed V and J ends, which lost 4 bases and 9 bases, there was a span of 7 bases. The CDR3 DNA reads TGTGCCAGCAGTTCCCCCAGTGAGCAGTTCTTC. Its translation is CASSSPSEQFF.

V usage is TRBV2 and J usage is TRBJ1-5, with TRBD1 matching 9 bases. With 6 bases clipped from V and 7 bases from J, the junction kept 10 bases outside the gene matches. CDR3 length: 15 amino acids. CDR1 SNHLY and CDR2 FYNNEI come from the germline V gene. The CDR3 DNA is TGTGCCAGCAGCGCCGGGACAGGGTACTTCCAGCCCCAGCATTTT. The encoded protein is CASSAGTGYFQPQHF.

This rearrangement joins TRBV7-9 to TRBJ2-2; 13 nucleotides match TRBD2. V shed 3 bases and J 7 bases; nucleotides not matched to a gene: 5. The CDR3 sequence is 16 residues long. Germline values: CDR1 SEHNR, CDR2 FQNEAQ (reference sequence). The CDR3 reads CASSFPGLAGFGELFF. The CDR3 DNA reads TGTGCCAGCAGCTTTCCGGGACTAGCGGGGTTCGGGGAGCTGTTTTTT.

This clone was recorded at least ten times. The gene calls are TRBV2 and TRBJ2-7; 7 bases match TRBD1. Germline V gives CDR1 SNHLY, CDR2 FYNNEI. Trimming cost V 1 base and J 7 bases; bases outside gene matches: 10. This CDR3 is built from 15 residues. The CDR3 coding sequence is TGTGCCAGCAGTGAAGTGAGCCAGGGGGTGGGAGAGCAGTACTTC. As protein: CASSEVSQGVGEQYF.

This sequence joins TRBV15 and TRBJ1-4; D is ambiguous. The germline gives CDR1 LNHNV, CDR2 YYDKDF (reference sequence). Trimming pared 3 bases from V and 0 bases from J, leaving 8 bases between. The CDR3 consists of 15 residues. The CDR3 loop is CATSSLLATNEKLFF. CDR3 coding DNA: TGTGCCACCAGCAGCCTTCTTGCAACTAATGAAAAACTGTTTTTT.

J is TRBJ1-2 and V is TRBV29-1; TRBD1 aligns across 9 bases. CDR3 length: 14 amino acids. Germline V gene data show CDR1 as SQVTM and CDR2 as ANQGSEA. Unmatched junction bases numbered 6, after V lost 3 bases and J lost 4 bases. The CDR3 spells CSVDTGGAGYGYTF. The DNA of the CDR3 is TGCAGCGTTGATACAGGGGGCGCGGGCTATGGCTACACCTTC.

This chain joins TRBV3-1 (or the pseudogene TRBV3-2) and TRBJ2-7; 12 positions agree with TRBD2. V shed 1 base and J 7 bases; nucleotides not matched to a gene: 14. The length of the CDR3 is 18 residues. The germline V gene has CDR1 LGHDT and CDR2 YNNKEL (reference sequence). The CDR3 DNA reads TGTGCCAGCAGCCAAGGTTACTTCGCTAGCGGGAGGGCCGAGGAGCAGTACTTC. Its translation is CASSQGYFASGRAEEQYF.

The chain uses TRBV11-2 and TRBJ2-7, with a tentative D call TRBD1 (6 bases). The germline V gene has CDR1 SGHAT and CDR2 FQNNGV. V was shortened by 2 bases and J by 5 bases, with 10 bases between the two germline ends. This CDR3 contains 13 residues. CDR3 in amino acids: CASSLRSGDEQYF. The CDR3 DNA sequence: TGTGCCAGCAGCTTAAGATCAGGGGACGAGCAGTACTTC.

The V call is TRBV7-3, the J call TRBJ2-3; possibly TRBD1 for D (6 bases). Germline V gene sequence: CDR1 SGHTA, CDR2 FQGTGA. CDR3 length: 14 amino acids. The V end lost 5 bases, the J end lost 3 bases, and 12 bases lay between the germline ends. CDR3 sequence reads: CASSLRGGTDTQYF. DNA for the CDR3: TGTGCCAGCAGCCTCAGGGGTGGAACAGATACGCAGTATTTT.

This chain uses TRBV5-1 with TRBJ2-1; 7 bases line up with TRBD1. This CDR3 contains 15 residues. Germline loops: CDR1 SGHRS, CDR2 YFSETQ. J was trimmed by 7 bases and V by 0 bases; bases with no gene match: 7. The CDR3 DNA reads as TGCGCCAGCAGCTTGGCGACTACCAGGGGGAATGAGCAGTTCTTC. It is translated as CASSLATTRGNEQFF. The variable domain in full, completed from reference TRBV5-1 and TRBJ2-1, reads KAGVTQTPRYLIKTRGQQVTLSCSPISGHRSVSWYQQTPGQGLQFLFEYFSETQRNKGNFPGRFSGRQFSNSRSEMNVSTLELGDSALYLCASSLATTRGNEQFFGPGTRLTVL.

This clone has just a few counts. J is TRBJ2-7 and V is TRBV7-9; D unresolved. CDR1 is SEHNR and CDR2 is FQNEAQ in the germline V gene (reference sequence). V lost 5 bases, J lost 1 base, and 9 bases lay in between. This CDR3 is built from 13 residues. CDR3 amino acids: CASSPQASYEQYF. CDR3 DNA sequence: TGTGCCAGCAGCCCGCAGGCATCCTACGAGCAGTACTTC.

This clone was picked up one time. The chain uses TRBV4-1 and TRBJ2-1, with TRBD1 matching 8 bases. CDR3 length equals 16 residues. The germline V gene encodes CDR1 MGHRA and CDR2 YSYEKL. V trimming: 4 bases; J trimming: 5 bases; junction bases outside the gene matches: 10. The CDR3 DNA sequence: TGCGCCAGCAGCCGCCGACCATGGACAGGGCACAATGAGCAGTTCTTC. Translation gives CASSRRPWTGHNEQFF.

The chain is built from TRBV6-5 and TRBJ2-7, with D maybe TRBD2 (5 bases). Germline CDR1 reads MNHEY; CDR2 reads SVGAGI. CDR3 length: 12 amino acids. V lost 10 bases, J lost 3 bases, and 13 bases lay in between. CDR3 nucleotides: TGTGCCACCCACGGGGAGCTCTACGAGCAGTACTTC. Protein sequence: CATHGELYEQYF.

The rearrangement links TRBV3-1 (or the pseudogene TRBV3-2) to TRBJ2-7; the D gene is possibly TRBD1 (5 bases). V lost 2 bases and J lost 2, with 13 bases in between. This CDR3 has 15 amino acids. The germline gives CDR1 LGHDT, CDR2 YNNKEL (reference sequence). The CDR3 sequence is CASSQSAWGPYEQYF. CDR3 in DNA: TGTGCCAGCAGCCAATCAGCCTGGGGCCCCTACGAGCAGTACTTC.

The rearrangement links TRBV2 to TRBJ2-4; D possibly corresponds to TRBD1 (6 bases). Germline values: CDR1 SNHLY, CDR2 FYNNEI. There are 12 residues in the CDR3. The V end lost 7 bases, the J end lost 7 bases, and 11 bases lay between the germline ends. The CDR3 reads CASTGTMNIQYF. The CDR3 DNA reads as TGTGCCAGCACCGGGACAATGAACATTCAGTACTTC.

The chain carries TRBV30 and TRBJ1-3, with D possibly TRBD1 on 6 matching bases. CDR1 GTSNPN and CDR2 SVGIG come from the germline V gene (reference sequence). Trimming took off 7 bases at V and 0 bases at J, with 19 bases between the two ends. The CDR3 is 16 amino acids. The CDR3 DNA reads as TGTGCCTCTCAAGGGGGACAACTCGGCTCTGGAAACACCATATATTTT. Amino acids: CASQGGQLGSGNTIYF.

The chain recombines TRBV18 with TRBJ1-1; the match to TRBD1 covers 8 bases. Germline assignment: CDR1 KGHSH and CDR2 LQKENI. CDR3 length equals 15 residues. Trimming cost V 3 bases and J 7 bases; bases outside gene matches: 10. CDR3 sequence reads: CASSPQGADSSEAFF. CDR3 bases: TGTGCCAGCTCACCTCAGGGGGCGGATTCGAGTGAAGCTTTCTTT.